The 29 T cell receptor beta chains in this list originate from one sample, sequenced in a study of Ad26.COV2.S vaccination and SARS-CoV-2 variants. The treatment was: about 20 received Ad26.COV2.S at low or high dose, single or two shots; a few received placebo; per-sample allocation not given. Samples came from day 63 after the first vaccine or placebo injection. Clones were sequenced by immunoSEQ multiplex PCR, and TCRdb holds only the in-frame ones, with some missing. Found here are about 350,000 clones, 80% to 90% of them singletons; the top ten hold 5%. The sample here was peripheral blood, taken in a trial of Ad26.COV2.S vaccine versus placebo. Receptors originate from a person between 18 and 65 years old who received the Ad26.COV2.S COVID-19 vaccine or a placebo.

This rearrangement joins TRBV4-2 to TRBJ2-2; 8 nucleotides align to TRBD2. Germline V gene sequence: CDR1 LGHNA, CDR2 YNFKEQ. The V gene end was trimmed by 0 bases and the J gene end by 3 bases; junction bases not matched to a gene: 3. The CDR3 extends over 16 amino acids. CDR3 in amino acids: CASSQEGAGDTGELFF. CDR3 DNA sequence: TGTGCCAGCAGCCAAGAGGGAGCGGGAGACACCGGGGAGCTGTTTTTT.

Here the CDR3 reads CASSLETANTEAFF. The CDR3 nucleotides are TGTGCCAGCAGTTTGGAGACAGCAAACACTGAAGCTTTCTTT. The gene calls are TRBV28 and TRBJ1-1, with a tentative D call TRBD1 (5 bases). Trimming stripped 3 bases from V and 2 bases from J, with 10 bases between. The CDR3 is 14 amino acids. Germline V gene lookup returns CDR1 MDHEN and CDR2 SYDVKM.

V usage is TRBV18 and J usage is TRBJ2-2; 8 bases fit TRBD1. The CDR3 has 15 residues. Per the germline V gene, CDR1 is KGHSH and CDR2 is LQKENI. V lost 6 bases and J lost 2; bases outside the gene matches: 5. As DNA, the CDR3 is TGTGCCAGCTCTTACGGACAGGGTAACACCGGGGAGCTGTTTTTT. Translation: CASSYGQGNTGELFF.

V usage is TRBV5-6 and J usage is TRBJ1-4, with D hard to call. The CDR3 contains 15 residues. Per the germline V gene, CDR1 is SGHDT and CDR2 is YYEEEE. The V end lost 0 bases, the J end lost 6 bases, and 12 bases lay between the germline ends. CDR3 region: CASSLEQSYDEKLFF. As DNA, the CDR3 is TGTGCCAGCAGCTTGGAACAGTCTTATGATGAAAAACTGTTTTTT.

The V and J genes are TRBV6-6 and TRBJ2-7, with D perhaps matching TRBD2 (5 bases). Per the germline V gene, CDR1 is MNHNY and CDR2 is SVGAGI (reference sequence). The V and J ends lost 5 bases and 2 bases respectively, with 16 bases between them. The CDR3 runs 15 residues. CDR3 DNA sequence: TGTGCCAGCAGTCTAGGAGGTACAAGGGCCTACGAGCAGTACTTC. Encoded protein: CASSLGGTRAYEQYF.

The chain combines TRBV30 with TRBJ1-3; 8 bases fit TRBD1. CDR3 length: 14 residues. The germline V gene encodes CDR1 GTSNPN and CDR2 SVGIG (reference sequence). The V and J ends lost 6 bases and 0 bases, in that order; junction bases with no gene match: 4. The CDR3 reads CACGQGRSGNTIYF. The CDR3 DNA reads TGTGCCTGTGGACAGGGCCGCTCTGGAAACACCATATATTTT.

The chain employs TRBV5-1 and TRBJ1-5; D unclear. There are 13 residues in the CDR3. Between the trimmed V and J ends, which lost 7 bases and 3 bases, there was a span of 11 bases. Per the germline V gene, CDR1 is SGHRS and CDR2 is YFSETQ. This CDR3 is CASGEGPNQPQHF. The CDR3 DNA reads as TGCGCCAGCGGTGAAGGGCCCAATCAGCCCCAGCATTTT. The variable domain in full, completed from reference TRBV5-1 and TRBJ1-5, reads KAGVTQTPRYLIKTRGQQVTLSCSPISGHRSVSWYQQTPGQGLQFLFEYFSETQRNKGNFPGRFSGRQFSNSRSEMNVSTLELGDSALYLCASGEGPNQPQHFGDGTRLSIL.

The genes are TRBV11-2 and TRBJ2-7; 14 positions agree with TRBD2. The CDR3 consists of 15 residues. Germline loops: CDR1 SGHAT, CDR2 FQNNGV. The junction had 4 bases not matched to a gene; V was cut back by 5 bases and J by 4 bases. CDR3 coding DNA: TGTGCCAGCAGCCAAGGGACTAGCGGGAGTTACGAGCAGTACTTC. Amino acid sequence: CASSQGTSGSYEQYF.

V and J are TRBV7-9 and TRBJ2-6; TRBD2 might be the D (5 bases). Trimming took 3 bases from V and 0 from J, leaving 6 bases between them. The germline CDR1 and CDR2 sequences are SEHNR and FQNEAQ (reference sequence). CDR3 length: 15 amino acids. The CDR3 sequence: CASSLGSSGANVLTF. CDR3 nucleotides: TGTGCCAGCAGCTTGGGGAGCTCTGGGGCCAACGTCCTGACTTTC.

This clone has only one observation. The CDR3 DNA is TGTGCCAGCAGCACCGGGACAGGGCCAGAAAAACTGTTTTTT. This encodes CASSTGTGPEKLFF. The V and J genes are TRBV9 and TRBJ1-4; 9 bases align to TRBD1. The germline V gene encodes CDR1 SGDLS and CDR2 YYNGEE. Trimming took 4 bases from V and 8 from J; bases not matched to a gene: 6. The CDR3 is 14 residues long.

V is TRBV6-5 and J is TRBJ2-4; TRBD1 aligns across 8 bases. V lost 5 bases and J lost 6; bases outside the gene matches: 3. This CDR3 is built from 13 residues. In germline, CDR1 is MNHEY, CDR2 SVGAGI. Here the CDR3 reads CASSPTGANIQYF. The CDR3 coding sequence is TGTGCCAGCAGTCCGACAGGGGCAAACATTCAGTACTTC.

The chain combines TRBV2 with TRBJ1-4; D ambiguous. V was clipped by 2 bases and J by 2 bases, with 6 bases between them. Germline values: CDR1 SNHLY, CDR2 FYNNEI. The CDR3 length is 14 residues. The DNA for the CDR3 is TGTGCCAGCAGTGAATCACAGACTAATGAAAAACTGTTTTTT. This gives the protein CASSESQTNEKLFF.

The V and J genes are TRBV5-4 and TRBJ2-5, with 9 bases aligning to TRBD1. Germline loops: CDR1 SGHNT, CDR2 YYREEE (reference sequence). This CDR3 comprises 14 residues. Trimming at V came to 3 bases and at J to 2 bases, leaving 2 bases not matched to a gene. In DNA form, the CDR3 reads TGTGCCAGCAGCTCCGGACAGGGGCAAGAGACCCAGTACTTC. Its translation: CASSSGQGQETQYF.

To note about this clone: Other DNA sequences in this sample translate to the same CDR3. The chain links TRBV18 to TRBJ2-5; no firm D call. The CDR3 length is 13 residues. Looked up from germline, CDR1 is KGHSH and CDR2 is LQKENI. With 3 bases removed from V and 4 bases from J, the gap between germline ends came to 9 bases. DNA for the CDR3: TGTGCCAGCTCACCGGGTTTAGCAGAGACCCAGTACTTC. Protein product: CASSPGLAETQYF.

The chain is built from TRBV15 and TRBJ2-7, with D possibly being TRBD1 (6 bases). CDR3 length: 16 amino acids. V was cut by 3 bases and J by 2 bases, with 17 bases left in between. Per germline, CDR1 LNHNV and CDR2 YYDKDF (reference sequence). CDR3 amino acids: CATSRVGQLSTYEQYF. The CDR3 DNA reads TGTGCCACCAGCAGGGTTGGACAGCTAAGCACCTACGAGCAGTACTTC.

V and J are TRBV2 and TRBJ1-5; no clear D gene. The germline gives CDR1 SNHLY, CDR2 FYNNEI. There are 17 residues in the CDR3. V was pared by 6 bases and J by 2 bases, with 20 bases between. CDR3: CASRDRKERRGNQPQHF. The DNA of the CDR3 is TGTGCCAGCAGGGATCGCAAGGAACGTCGAGGCAATCAGCCCCAGCATTTT.

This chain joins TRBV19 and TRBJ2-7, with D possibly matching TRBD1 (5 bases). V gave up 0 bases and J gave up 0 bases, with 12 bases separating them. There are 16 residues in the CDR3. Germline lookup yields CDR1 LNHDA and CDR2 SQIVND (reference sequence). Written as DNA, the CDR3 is TGTGCCAGTAGTATAGAACTACTGACAGCCTCCTACGAGCAGTACTTC. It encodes CASSIELLTASYEQYF.

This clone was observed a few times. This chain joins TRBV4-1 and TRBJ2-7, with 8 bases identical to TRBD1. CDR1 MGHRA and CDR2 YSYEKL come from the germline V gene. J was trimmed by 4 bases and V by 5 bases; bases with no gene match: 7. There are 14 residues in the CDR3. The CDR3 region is CASSSRTGQYEQYF. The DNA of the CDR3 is TGCGCCAGCAGCTCCCGGACAGGGCAATACGAGCAGTACTTC.

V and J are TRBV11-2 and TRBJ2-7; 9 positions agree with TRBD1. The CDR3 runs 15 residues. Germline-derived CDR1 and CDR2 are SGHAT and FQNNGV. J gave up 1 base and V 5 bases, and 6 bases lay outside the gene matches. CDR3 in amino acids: CASSLSGTGSYEQYF. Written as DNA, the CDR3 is TGTGCCAGCAGCCTATCCGGGACAGGGTCCTACGAGCAGTACTTC.

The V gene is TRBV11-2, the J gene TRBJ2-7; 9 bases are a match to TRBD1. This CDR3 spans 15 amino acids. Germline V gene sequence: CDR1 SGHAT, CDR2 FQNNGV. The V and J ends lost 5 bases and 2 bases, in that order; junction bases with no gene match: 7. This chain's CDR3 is CASSRGQGNPYEQYF. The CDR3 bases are TGTGCCAGCAGCCGGGGACAGGGAAACCCCTACGAGCAGTACTTC.

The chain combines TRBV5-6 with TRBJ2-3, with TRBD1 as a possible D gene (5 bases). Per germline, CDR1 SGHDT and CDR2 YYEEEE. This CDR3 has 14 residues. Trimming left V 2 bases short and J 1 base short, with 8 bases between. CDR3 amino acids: CASSLTTGTDTQYF. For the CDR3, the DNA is TGTGCCAGCAGCTTAACGACAGGCACAGATACGCAGTATTTT.

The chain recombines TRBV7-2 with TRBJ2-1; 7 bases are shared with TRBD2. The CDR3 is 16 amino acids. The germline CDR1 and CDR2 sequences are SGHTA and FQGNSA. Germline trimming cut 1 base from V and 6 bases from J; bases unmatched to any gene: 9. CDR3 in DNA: TGTGCCAGCAGCTTAGACGGCGGGAGCCAACCCAATGAGCAGTTCTTC. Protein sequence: CASSLDGGSQPNEQFF.

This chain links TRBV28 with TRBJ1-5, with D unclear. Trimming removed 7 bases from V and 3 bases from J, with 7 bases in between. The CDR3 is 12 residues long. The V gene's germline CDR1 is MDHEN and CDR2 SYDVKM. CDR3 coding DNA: TGTGCCAGCAATAGGGTCAATCAGCCCCAGCATTTT. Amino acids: CASNRVNQPQHF.

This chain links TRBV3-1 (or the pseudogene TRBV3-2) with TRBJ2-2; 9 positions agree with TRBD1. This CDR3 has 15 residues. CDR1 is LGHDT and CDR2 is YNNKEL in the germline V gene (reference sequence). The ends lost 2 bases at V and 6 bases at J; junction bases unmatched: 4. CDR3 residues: CASSQQQGAAGELFF. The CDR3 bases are TGTGCCAGCAGCCAACAACAGGGGGCAGCCGGGGAGCTGTTTTTT.

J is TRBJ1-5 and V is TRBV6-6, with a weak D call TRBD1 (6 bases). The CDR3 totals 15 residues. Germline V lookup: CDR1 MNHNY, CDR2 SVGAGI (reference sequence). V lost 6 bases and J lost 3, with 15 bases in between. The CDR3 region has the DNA TGTGCCAGCAGGCCCGGGGGGGCTAACAATCAGCCCCAGCATTTT. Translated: CASRPGGANNQPQHF.

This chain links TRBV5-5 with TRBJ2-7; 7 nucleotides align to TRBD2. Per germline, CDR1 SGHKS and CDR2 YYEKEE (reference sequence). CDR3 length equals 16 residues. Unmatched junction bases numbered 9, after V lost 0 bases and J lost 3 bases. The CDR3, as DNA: TGTGCCAGCAGCTTGGAAACTACGGGAGGCGTCTACGAGCAGTACTTC. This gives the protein CASSLETTGGVYEQYF.

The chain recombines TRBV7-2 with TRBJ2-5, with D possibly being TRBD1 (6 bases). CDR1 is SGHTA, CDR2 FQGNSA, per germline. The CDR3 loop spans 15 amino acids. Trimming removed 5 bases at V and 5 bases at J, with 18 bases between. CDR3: CASSQRLGAWETQYF. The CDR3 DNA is TGTGCCAGCAGCCAGAGGTTGGGGGCTTGGGAGACCCAGTACTTC.

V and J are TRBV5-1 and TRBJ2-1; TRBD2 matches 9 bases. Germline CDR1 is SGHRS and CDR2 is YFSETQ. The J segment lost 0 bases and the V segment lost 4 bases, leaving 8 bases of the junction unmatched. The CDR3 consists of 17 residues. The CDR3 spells CASSPMVSGSSYNEQFF. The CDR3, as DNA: TGCGCCAGCAGCCCGATGGTTAGCGGGAGCTCCTACAATGAGCAGTTCTTC.

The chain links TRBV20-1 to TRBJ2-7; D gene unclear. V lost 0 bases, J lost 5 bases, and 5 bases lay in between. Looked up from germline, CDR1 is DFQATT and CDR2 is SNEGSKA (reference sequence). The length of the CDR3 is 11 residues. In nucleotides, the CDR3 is TGCAGTGCTAGAGATGAGGACGAGCAGTACTTC. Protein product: CSARDEDEQYF.